The rows below give T cell receptor beta chains drawn from one sample of a study of blood T cell repertoires in COVID-19. TCRdb keeps only in-frame clones here, not all; method: immunoSEQ multiplex PCR. This table has some 290,000 clones, 90% appearing once. What was sequenced was peripheral blood. The receptors were sampled from a woman between 40 and 55 years old with COVID-19, enrolled during active disease. Each CDR3 is given with its conserved first and last residue. Each record gives: J gene, clone size, V gene, D gene, CDR3 DNA, CDR3 protein. A D gene is named only where the DNA matches it firmly. The size of a clone is reported for some rows only, either as once, few or many, or as a class for expanded clones.

TRBJ2-5,NA,TRBV5-1,TRBD1,TGCGCCAGCAGCAGCGGACAGGGGAGGGGAGAGACCCAGTACTTC,CASSSGQGRGETQYF
TRBJ2-1,few,TRBV2,TRBD1,TGTGCCAGCAGAGATTCCGGGACAGGGGACTACAATGAGCAGTTCTTC,CASRDSGTGDYNEQFF
TRBJ2-3,NA,TRBV7-9,TRBD2,TGTGCCAGCAGCCAACCGGCGGGGAGGGAAACAGATACGCAGTATTTT,CASSQPAGRETDTQYF
TRBJ2-3,NA,TRBV19,NA,TGTGCCAGTAGTCCACCGCACAGGAAAAACACAGATACGCAGTATTTT,CASSPPHRKNTDTQYF
TRBJ2-1,NA,TRBV7-2,NA,TGTGCCAGCAGCGAACAGGGTAGGGAACAGTTCTTC,CASSEQGREQFF
TRBJ2-7,NA,TRBV11-2,NA,TGTGCCAGCAGCTACACCACCTACGAGCAGTACTTC,CASSYTTYEQYF
TRBJ2-3,NA,TRBV27,NA,TGTGCCAGCAGTCAACTAGGTACGGGTACGCAGTATTTT,CASSQLGTGTQYF
TRBJ2-7,NA,TRBV7-2,TRBD2,TGTGCCAGCAGCTTAGGGGGACCGGGAGGAGGGTACGAGCAGTACTTC,CASSLGGPGGGYEQYF
TRBJ2-7,NA,TRBV7-9,NA,TGTGCCAGCAGCTTAGTCCCAGGGGCCTCCTACGAGCAGTACTTC,CASSLVPGASYEQYF
TRBJ2-3,NA,TRBV4-1,TRBD1,TGCGCCAGCAGCCAAGGGGAGTTAGGGGACAGGGAGCCAGATACGCAGTATTTT,CASSQGELGDREPDTQYF
TRBJ1-5,NA,TRBV7-2,NA,TGTGCCAGCAGCTTAGGGGGCAGTCGTCAGCATCAGCCCCAGCATTTT,CASSLGGSRQHQPQHF
TRBJ1-1,NA,TRBV6-5,NA,TGTGCCAGCAGTTACCTCCTGGGAGCGAACACTGAAGCTTTCTTT,CASSYLLGANTEAFF
TRBJ2-5,NA,TRBV5-1,TRBD1,TGCGCCAGCAGCTTTCAGGGGGCGGGAGAGACCCAGTACTTC,CASSFQGAGETQYF
TRBJ2-5,NA,TRBV28,TRBD1,TGTGCCAGCAGTCACCCAGGGGGCAGCCGGTACCAAGAGACCCAGTACTTC,CASSHPGGSRYQETQYF
TRBJ1-2,NA,TRBV9,NA,TGTGCCAGCAGCGGGGGCCGTAAAATGAACTATGGCTACACCTTC,CASSGGRKMNYGYTF
TRBJ1-5,NA,TRBV5-4,NA,TGTGCCAGCAGCCAGGGTGGGGGGGAGGTAGGCAATCAGCCCCAGCATTTT,CASSQGGGEVGNQPQHF
TRBJ2-3,NA,TRBV7-8,NA,TGTGCCAGCAGCACCACGGTCGTAGTACGGACAGATACGCAGTATTTT,CASSTTVVVRTDTQYF
TRBJ1-1,NA,TRBV18,NA,TGTGCCAGCTCACCCGACTTCGGCGGGATGGGGACCACTGAAGCTTTCTTT,CASSPDFGGMGTTEAFF
TRBJ2-7,NA,TRBV10-3,NA,TGTGCCATCAGTGACCGGGGACACCCGGTAGACGAGCAGTACTTC,CAISDRGHPVDEQYF
TRBJ2-1,few,TRBV4-1,TRBD2,TGCGCCAGCAGCCAGGAACACACAGCGGGGGTTGAGCAGTTCTTC,CASSQEHTAGVEQFF
TRBJ2-2,NA,TRBV7-2,TRBD1,TGTGCCAGCAGACAGACAGGGATGAACACCGGGGAGCTGTTTTTT,CASRQTGMNTGELFF